This TCR beta chain derives from a study of blood T cell repertoires in COVID-19. This clone has just one count. Trimming took off 3 bases at V and 8 bases at J, with 16 bases between the two ends. The V gene's germline CDR1 is KGHSH and CDR2 LQKENI. The length of the CDR3 is 14 residues. Here immunoSEQ multiplex PCR was the method, and the copy in TCRdb shows in-frame clones only, minus some. The repertoire holds 150,000 to 200,000 clones, 90% seen once, with 15% to 20% in the top ten. The chain has TRBV18 and TRBJ1-2; D is perhaps TRBD1 (6 bases). This TCR came from a man aged 60-69 years with active or convalescent COVID-19. The sample was peripheral blood. The CDR3 loop reads CASSPTGTAEGYTF. The CDR3, as DNA: TGTGCCAGCTCACCTACAGGGACGGCTGAGGGCTACACCTTC.